A single sample is the source of the 20 T cell receptor beta chains below, sequenced in a study of T cell responses to AZD1222 COVID-19 vaccine. Data came from immunoSEQ multiplex PCR; TCRdb stores just in-frame clones and leaves some out. This table holds about 94,000 clones, around nine tenths found once. This material consisted of peripheral blood, taken 28 days after the second AZD1222 dose. Source of these receptors: an adult who received the AZD1222 COVID-19 vaccine.

This chain connects TRBV19 to TRBJ2-2; no clear D gene. There are 15 residues in the CDR3. The ends were cut back, 5 bases at V and 5 bases at J, with 15 bases in the middle. Germline assignment: CDR1 LNHDA and CDR2 SQIVND (reference sequence). In DNA form, the CDR3 reads TGTGCCAGTAGTGGTGGCAGGCCACGGACCGGGGAGCTGTTTTTT. The encoded protein is CASSGGRPRTGELFF.

The sample holds a few counts of this clone. DNA of the CDR3: TGTGCTAGTGGTTCACACGCGACAGGGGACTATGGCTACACCTTC. Amino acid sequence: CASGSHATGDYGYTF. The chain employs TRBV12-5 and TRBJ1-2; 8 bases match TRBD1. This CDR3 comprises 15 residues. Germline assignment: CDR1 LGHNT and CDR2 FRNRAP. After removal of 4 bases from V and 3 bases from J, the junction contained 7 bases not matched to a gene.

The chain is built from TRBV6-2 or TRBV6-3 and TRBJ1-1; D unresolved. V was trimmed by 0 bases and J by 0 bases, leaving 11 bases between them. The CDR3 spans 16 residues. Germline assignment: CDR1 MNHEY and CDR2 SVGEGT. Here the CDR3 DNA reads TGTGCCAGCAGTTACTCGACGTCGGGTTTGAACACTGAAGCTTTCTTT. It is translated as CASSYSTSGLNTEAFF.

The CDR3 DNA reads TGTGCCTGGAGCGTAGGGTGGAATAATGAAAAACTGTTTTTT. Amino acids: CAWSVGWNNEKLFF. The chain combines TRBV30 with TRBJ1-4; no clear D gene. From germline, CDR1 is GTSNPN and CDR2 SVGIG (reference sequence). V was shortened by 3 bases and J by 4 bases, with 12 bases between the two germline ends. This CDR3 region has 14 residues.

In this sample, this clone turned up a few times. The CDR3 nucleotides read TGTGCCAGCAGTGATGAGCGGGGGCCATCAGATACGCAGTATTTT. Residues: CASSDERGPSDTQYF. The rearrangement joins TRBV6-4 to TRBJ2-3; TRBD2 matches 8 bases. Trimming cost V 3 bases and J 4 bases; bases outside gene matches: 6. The CDR3 loop spans 15 amino acids. From germline, CDR1 is MRHNA and CDR2 SNTAGT.

V usage is TRBV27 and J usage is TRBJ2-1; 8 nucleotides agree with TRBD1. V lost 5 bases, J lost 3 bases, and 6 bases stayed unmatched. CDR1 is MNHEY, CDR2 SMNVEV, per germline (reference sequence). The CDR3 sequence is 15 residues long. The CDR3 DNA reads as TGTGCCAGCAGTCCCTACAGGGGGATCTACAATGAGCAGTTCTTC. It specifies CASSPYRGIYNEQFF.

By sample fraction, this clone is medium-sized. The sample holds other DNA sequences that translate to the same CDR3. The rearrangement uses TRBV12-3 or TRBV12-4 and TRBJ1-3; no clear D gene. CDR3 length: 10 amino acids. Trimming cost V 6 bases and J 5 bases, with 2 bases left between them. CDR3: CASSRNTIYF. CDR3 DNA: TGTGCCAGCAGCCGAAACACCATATATTTT.

The chain combines TRBV7-3 with TRBJ2-3; TRBD2 agrees at 7 bases. The V gene end was trimmed by 7 bases and the J gene end by 4 bases; junction bases not matched to a gene: 11. This CDR3 comprises 15 residues. CDR1 SGHTA and CDR2 FQGTGA come from the germline V gene. The CDR3 nucleotides are TGTGCCAGCACCACCCGTACGGGGGGATCAGATACGCAGTATTTT. Translation gives CASTTRTGGSDTQYF. The full variable domain, its missing parts supplied by reference TRBV7-3 and TRBJ2-3, is GAGVSQTPSNKVTEKGKYVELRCDPISGHTALYWYRQSLGQGPEFLIYFQGTGAADDSGLPNDRFFAVRPEGSVSTLKIQRTERGDSAVYLCASTTRTGGSDTQYFGPGTRLTVL.

V and J are TRBV5-6 and TRBJ1-1; TRBD1 matches at 7 bases. Germline V gives CDR1 SGHDT, CDR2 YYEEEE. The CDR3 extends over 14 amino acids. V lost 5 bases, J lost 3 bases, and 7 bases stayed unmatched. The chain's CDR3 is CASSPVDRHTEAFF. The CDR3 region has the DNA TGTGCCAGCAGTCCCGTGGACAGGCACACTGAAGCTTTCTTT. The full variable domain, with the rest looked up from reference TRBV5-6 and TRBJ1-1, is DAGVTQSPTHLIKTRGQQVTLRCSPKSGHDTVSWYQQALGQGPQFIFQYYEEEERQRGNFPDRFSGHQFPNYSSELNVNALLLGDSALYLCASSPVDRHTEAFFGQGTRLTVV.

The chain is built from TRBV2 and TRBJ1-2, with D unresolved. Germline V gene data show CDR1 as SNHLY and CDR2 as FYNNEI. Deletions cut 2 bases from V and 6 bases from J, with 10 bases between. This CDR3 contains 13 residues. The CDR3 loop reads CASSEWIGDGYTF. In nucleotides, the CDR3 is TGTGCCAGCAGTGAATGGATTGGGGATGGCTACACCTTC.

V usage is TRBV18 and J usage is TRBJ1-3; 9 bases are shared with TRBD1. This CDR3 is built from 15 residues. CDR1 and CDR2 from the germline V gene are KGHSH and LQKENI. Trimming took 4 bases from V and 3 from J; bases not matched to a gene: 4. The CDR3 loop reads CASSLGQGVGNTIYF. DNA for the CDR3: TGTGCCAGCTCACTGGGACAGGGCGTTGGAAACACCATATATTTT.

The chain links TRBV6-5 to TRBJ1-6, with D uncertain. V lost 8 bases and J 4 bases, leaving 6 bases between the germline ends. This CDR3 spans 12 amino acids. Germline assignment: CDR1 MNHEY and CDR2 SVGAGI. DNA for the CDR3: TGTGCCAGCGCTGAATATAATTCACCCCTCCACTTT. It is translated as CASAEYNSPLHF.

The V and J genes are TRBV25-1 and TRBJ1-4, with D unresolved. The V gene's germline CDR1 is MGHDK and CDR2 SYGVNS. The CDR3 extends over 14 amino acids. V was clipped by 3 bases and J by 6 bases, with 11 bases between them. CDR3 nucleotides: TGTGCCAGCAGTGAGCTGGCAGGAGATGAAAAACTGTTTTTT. This gives the protein CASSELAGDEKLFF.

The J gene is TRBJ1-3, the V gene TRBV19, with D unresolved. Germline loops: CDR1 LNHDA, CDR2 SQIVND (reference sequence). V gave up 2 bases and J gave up 1 base, with 9 bases separating them. This CDR3 is built from 15 residues. The DNA for the CDR3 is TGTGCCAGTAGTATACCTTCAGGATCTGGAAACACCATATATTTT. Translated, it gives CASSIPSGSGNTIYF.

The chain links TRBV3-1 (or the pseudogene TRBV3-2) to TRBJ1-5; the D gene is possibly TRBD1 (5 bases). The germline V and J ends were trimmed by 0 bases and 6 bases, with 12 bases remaining between them. The CDR3 covers 15 residues. Per germline, CDR1 LGHDT and CDR2 YNNKEL (reference sequence). The CDR3 is CASSQDWGTGQPQHF. For the CDR3, the DNA is TGTGCCAGCAGCCAAGATTGGGGCACGGGTCAGCCCCAGCATTTT.

This clone was detected only once. The V gene is TRBV18, the J gene TRBJ1-2; 9 nucleotides agree with TRBD1. V gave up 3 bases and J gave up 4 bases; unmatched junction bases: 3. The CDR3 has 14 amino acids. Per the germline V gene, CDR1 is KGHSH and CDR2 is LQKENI. CDR3 protein: CASSPKTGGYGYTF. CDR3 bases: TGTGCCAGCTCACCTAAGACAGGGGGCTATGGCTACACCTTC.

The J gene is TRBJ2-1, the V gene TRBV15, with TRBD1 identical over 9 bases. There are 12 residues in the CDR3. V shed 5 bases, J shed 15 bases, and the junction held 8 bases outside the gene matches. Germline assignment: CDR1 LNHNV and CDR2 YYDKDF (reference sequence). The CDR3: CATSVQGAVAFF. In nucleotides, the CDR3 is TGTGCCACCAGCGTACAGGGGGCGGTCGCGTTCTTC.

The rearrangement uses TRBV4-1 and TRBJ2-5, with TRBD2 matching over 13 bases. In germline, CDR1 is MGHRA, CDR2 YSYEKL. V lost 0 bases to trimming and J lost 9 bases; unmatched junction nucleotides: 1. CDR3 size: 14 residues. The CDR3 sequence is CASSQETSGRAQYF. The CDR3, as DNA: TGCGCCAGCAGCCAAGAAACTAGCGGGAGGGCCCAGTACTTC.

The chain carries TRBV6-1 and TRBJ2-1; D remains ambiguous. Germline CDR1 is MNHNS and CDR2 is SASEGT. V lost 4 bases and J lost 0, with 19 bases in between. This CDR3 comprises 18 residues. The CDR3: CASSARLGSGSSYNEQFF. The CDR3, as DNA: TGTGCCAGCAGTGCCCGGCTAGGTTCCGGAAGCTCCTACAATGAGCAGTTCTTC.

The chain uses TRBV2 and TRBJ1-1; D is unclear. The length of the CDR3 is 11 residues. Germline CDR1 SNHLY, CDR2 FYNNEI. Trimming took off 6 bases at V and 7 bases at J, with 9 bases between the two ends. CDR3 DNA: TGTGCCAGCAGCTTTAAGATTGAAGCTTTCTTT. Translated: CASSFKIEAFF. The variable domain in full, completed from reference TRBV2 and TRBJ1-1, reads EPEVTQTPSHQVTQMGQEVILRCVPISNHLYFYWYRQILGQKVEFLVSFYNNEISEKSEIFDDQFSVERPDGSNFTLKIRSTKLEDSAMYFCASSFKIEAFFGQGTRLTVV.